The 14 T cell receptor beta chains listed next were all sequenced from one sample in a study of shared clonotypes between healthy human individuals. Clones were read by immunoSEQ multiplex PCR, and TCRdb kept only the in-frame ones, dropping some. The table has hundreds of thousands of clones, around 79% seen once; the top ten hold less than 15%. The material sequenced was PBMCs. Every receptor here comes from a woman in her thirties or forties in good health. Some clones in this sample may be carry-over from other donors' samples.

This sequence joins TRBV18 and TRBJ2-7, with TRBD1 as a possible D gene (6 bases). The CDR3 runs to 12 residues. The germline V and J ends were trimmed by 4 bases and 4 bases, with 8 bases remaining between them. CDR1 is KGHSH, CDR2 LQKENI, per germline. The chain's CDR3 is CASSQQGYEQYF. In DNA, the CDR3 is TGTGCCAGCTCACAACAGGGTTACGAGCAGTACTTC.

The chain links TRBV7-9 to TRBJ2-3; no firm D call. The CDR3 has 14 residues. Germline lookup yields CDR1 SEHNR and CDR2 FQNEAQ (reference sequence). V was trimmed by 8 bases and J by 0 bases, leaving 12 bases between them. The CDR3 sequence: CASSPGSSTDTQYF. The CDR3 DNA reads as TGTGCCAGCTCCCCTGGCAGCAGCACAGATACGCAGTATTTT.

This chain uses TRBV7-3 with TRBJ2-1, with D possibly matching TRBD2 (6 bases). Trimming removed 0 bases from V and 2 bases from J, with 14 bases in between. Germline V gene sequence: CDR1 SGHTA, CDR2 FQGTGA. The CDR3 spans 17 residues. DNA of the CDR3: TGTGCCAGCAGCTTAACCGCAGGGTCGGGAGCCTACAATGAGCAGTTCTTC. This translates into CASSLTAGSGAYNEQFF.

This sequence joins TRBV2 and TRBJ1-5, with no clear D. The CDR3 covers 14 residues. Germline values: CDR1 SNHLY, CDR2 FYNNEI. V lost 4 bases, J lost 7 bases, and 14 bases lay in between. DNA of the CDR3: TGTGCCAGCAGTGGGAGGAGGGAGGGACAGCCCCAGCATTTT. Protein sequence: CASSGRREGQPQHF. The full variable domain, its missing parts supplied by reference TRBV2 and TRBJ1-5, is EPEVTQTPSHQVTQMGQEVILRCVPISNHLYFYWYRQILGQKVEFLVSFYNNEISEKSEIFDDQFSVERPDGSNFTLKIRSTKLEDSAMYFCASSGRREGQPQHFGDGTRLSIL.

The rearrangement links TRBV18 to TRBJ2-7; either TRBD1 or TRBD2 may fit D (5 bases each). Germline V gene sequence: CDR1 KGHSH, CDR2 LQKENI. The CDR3 runs to 14 residues. V shed 6 bases and J shed 3 bases, with 15 bases lying between them. The CDR3 reads CASSSGTLIYEQYF. The CDR3 DNA reads as TGTGCCAGCTCCTCCGGGACCCTTATCTACGAGCAGTACTTC.

The chain carries TRBV2 and TRBJ2-7; 9 bases line up with TRBD1. In germline, CDR1 is SNHLY, CDR2 FYNNEI. Germline trimming cut 4 bases from V and 4 bases from J; bases unmatched to any gene: 2. The CDR3 length is 13 residues. The CDR3 DNA sequence: TGTGCCAGCAGTGGGGGACAGGGTTACGAGCAGTACTTC. Protein sequence: CASSGGQGYEQYF.

This clone has more than one count but fewer than ten. J is TRBJ2-3 and V is TRBV7-2; perhaps TRBD1 as D (5 bases). The CDR3 runs 16 residues. V was clipped by 5 bases and J by 4 bases, with 19 bases between them. Germline CDR1 and CDR2: SGHTA and FQGNSA. The CDR3 DNA follows: TGTGCCAGCAGCCCGCGTCAGGGAAAGACAGCAGATACGCAGTATTTT. Its protein product is CASSPRQGKTADTQYF.

This chain connects TRBV29-1 to TRBJ2-1; 14 bases agree with TRBD2. Per germline, CDR1 SQVTM and CDR2 ANQGSEA. The V and J ends lost 7 bases and 8 bases, in that order; junction bases with no gene match: 10. This CDR3 is 15 amino acids long. The CDR3 region has the DNA TGCAGCGCTGCGGGGACTAGCGGGAGAAGGGATGAGCAGTTCTTC. This codes for CSAAGTSGRRDEQFF.

The chain couples TRBV9 to TRBJ2-5, with 9 bases fitting TRBD2. Germline CDR1 reads SGDLS; CDR2 reads YYNGEE. The CDR3 is made up of 14 amino acids. J gave up 1 base and V 3 bases, and 1 base lay outside the gene matches. The CDR3 DNA follows: TGTGCCAGCAGCGGACTAGCGGCCCAAGAGACCCAGTACTTC. Translated, it gives CASSGLAAQETQYF.

V usage is TRBV4-3 and J usage is TRBJ1-1, with TRBD1 as a possible D gene (6 bases). Germline loops: CDR1 LGHNA, CDR2 YSLEER. The CDR3 is 14 residues long. Trimming cost V 4 bases and J 1 base, with 10 bases left between them. CDR3: CASSPNRENTEAFF. Here the CDR3 DNA reads TGCGCCAGCAGCCCTAACAGGGAGAACACTGAAGCTTTCTTT.

The V call is TRBV19, the J call TRBJ2-1; no reliable D call. The CDR3 contains 15 residues. The V and J ends lost 5 bases and 3 bases respectively, with 14 bases between them. From germline, CDR1 is LNHDA and CDR2 SQIVND (reference sequence). CDR3 amino acids: CASSLRLFHYNEQFF. For the CDR3, the DNA is TGTGCCAGTAGTTTACGACTCTTCCACTACAATGAGCAGTTCTTC.

This clone was detected once. This CDR3 is CASSQESSGIGSGANVLTF. CDR3 sequence (DNA): TGCGCCAGCAGCCAAGAGTCAAGCGGAATCGGCTCTGGGGCCAACGTCCTGACTTTC. V usage is TRBV4-3 and J usage is TRBJ2-6; possible D gene TRBD2, 5 bases. This CDR3 region has 19 residues. V lost 0 bases and J 0 bases, leaving 15 bases between the germline ends. Per the germline V gene, CDR1 is LGHNA and CDR2 is YSLEER.

This chain connects TRBV6-1 to TRBJ1-1; tentatively, D is TRBD1 (6 bases). Trimming took 7 bases from V and 0 from J, leaving 9 bases between them. The CDR3 runs to 13 residues. The germline gives CDR1 MNHNS, CDR2 SASEGT. The CDR3: CASKRGVNTEAFF. In nucleotides, the CDR3 is TGTGCCAGCAAGAGGGGGGTGAACACTGAAGCTTTCTTT.

This chain links TRBV10-3 with TRBJ2-7; 9 bases are a match to TRBD1. The J segment lost 1 base and the V segment lost 8 bases, leaving 3 bases of the junction unmatched. Per the germline V gene, CDR1 is ENHRY and CDR2 is SYGVKD. This CDR3 contains 13 residues. CDR3 DNA sequence: TGTGCCATCTGGGACAGGGTTTCCTACGAGCAGTACTTC. Its translation: CAIWDRVSYEQYF.